One T cell receptor beta chain is described in this entry. This clone's antigen is unknown. Qualities for individual bases were not recorded, and no much larger clone is one base off. Collaborating institutions collected whole blood in K2EDTA tubes following their own protocols. Collaborator samples were shipped for TCRbeta analysis as frozen whole blood, isolated PBMCs, or DNA extracted from either sample type. The data are from a study of blood T cell repertoires in COVID-19 (dated by TCRdb to about 2020). In the study overall: Samples covering the acute and convalescent phases of COVID-19 were provided by collaborators in the United States, Italy and Spain. The samples were drawn from two sources: the first 160 participants of the ongoing ImmuneRACE study, and 1,200 or so subjects contributed by 6 global collaborators. Nearly every sample came with metadata listing a de-identified subject ID, COVID-19 status, age in years and sex. The repertoires were made available in a free public database intended to serve as a resource for research on the immune response to SARS-CoV-2. Subjects who had been exposed to COVID-19, were actively infected with it, or had recovered from it provided the deeply sampled blood TCRbeta repertoires that made up the dataset. Where available, HLA class I and class II types were obtained from metadata supplied by the sample provider rather than from assay-based typing. The material from the prospective study consisted of cDNA or gDNA derived from T cells, B-cell-depleted T cells, or PBMCs. Overall results and qualifications from the work: The amount of clinical and demographic metadata varied by source and participant and was provided uncurated.

TCRbeta CDR3 regions were amplified from genomic DNA by means of the immunoSEQ Assay, a bias-controlled multiplex PCR. In the paper's pipeline: The number of nucleated cells in each sample was estimated from the amplification of reference gene primers within the assay. To quantify the absolute abundance of each unique TCRbeta CDR3 rearrangement, sequence reads were collapsed and filtered. For each sample, productive Simpson clonality was calculated as the square root of Simpson's diversity index over productive rearrangements. This immuneACCESS table, as held by TCRdb, lists in-frame sequences with V and J called but not all clones. Of the missing ones, under half trace to an unresolved V gene in checked studies; the others have no known cause. The V and J calls and clone size were taken over from that table, and D and trimming were inferred from the DNA. This sample comprises around 150,000 clones, just over 90% of them detected only once. The ten largest account for about 2% of the sample.

Sequenced: peripheral blood. The receptor's source is a man in his late teens or twenties with acute or convalescent COVID-19.

CDR3 reads: CASSVGQGGTETQYF. The DNA is TGTGCCAGCAGCGTGGGACAGGGAGGAACGGAGACCCAGTACTTC. The sequence joins TRBV9 to TRBJ2-5, with 9 junctional bases fitting TRBD1. The CDR3 runs 15 residues from the cysteine to the phenylalanine. This entry keeps only the CDR3 DNA: 45 bases, framed from base 1. After removal of 2 bases from V and 5 bases from J, the junction retains 7 bases not matched to a gene. According to the germline V gene, CDR1 reads SGDLS and CDR2 reads YYNGEE.